This section outlines one TCR beta chain sequence together with its context. What it binds is not known. The conserved final phenylalanine or tryptophan is absent from the CDR3, which likely points to a read error. No DNA is shown, since the ends of the CDR3 on it are uncertain; the CDR3 is the one TCRdb lists. The record originates from a study of CD8 T cells in ankylosing spondylitis. Study findings and constraints: Disease-linked clones were reportedly significantly enriched in matched ankylosing spondylitis synovial fluid.

As the method for making TCR beta libraries, quantitative 5'-RACE with molecular barcodes was used. TCRdb re-derived calls from the 5' RACE reads in MiXCR, one entry per CDR3 protein. The data contain roughly 240,000 distinct CDR3 sequences, 7% to 10% of them singletons. CDR1 is LNHNV and CDR2 is YYDKDF in the germline V gene (reference sequence). Counting both end residues, the CDR3 totals 17 amino acids. The rearrangement joins TRBV15 to TRBJ2-2; TRBD2 is the table's D call, not checked against the DNA. Sequencing was done on a sample of blood, either unsorted or a sorted T cell fraction (not recorded which). The source is a female donor with ankylosing spondylitis or in good health (not recorded which). The CDR3 protein is CSFLGTLRGAVLRGAAG.